In its sample, the clone carrying this T cell receptor beta chain was seen a few times. Its antigen remains unknown. This sample stems from a study of T-cell reconstitution after alpha-beta-depleted transplantation in children. General observations from the study: At one year after transplant, newly produced T cells mostly accounted for T-cell counts and diversity. By about two months after transplant, alpha-beta T cells reportedly arose from several hundred graft clones that had expanded. There were some patients whose high TCRbeta diversity at day 60 came from surviving recipient T cells and thymic progenitors.

Germline values: CDR1 MNHNS, CDR2 SASEGT. The junction had 8 bases not matched to a gene; V was cut back by 4 bases and J by 3 bases. The CDR3 length is 16 residues. A library of TCRbeta sequences, prepared with unique molecular identifiers, was generated. MiXCR was run by TCRdb on the PCR reads, yielding one entry per CDR3 protein. The sample records tens of thousands of distinct CDR3 sequences, over 4.5% being singletons. The sequence came from a female patient younger than 10 who had a stem cell transplant for aplastic anemia, so the T cells may come from the graft donor. V and J are TRBV6-1 and TRBJ1-4; TRBD1 matches 7 bases. The sequencing here drew on PBMCs, mostly from graft donor cells, taken 60 days after TCRalphabeta/CD19-depleted stem cell transplant. Here the CDR3 reads CASSAPGDRANEKLFF. The CDR3 DNA is TGTGCCAGCAGTGCCCCGGGAGACAGGGCTAATGAAAAACTGTTTTTT.